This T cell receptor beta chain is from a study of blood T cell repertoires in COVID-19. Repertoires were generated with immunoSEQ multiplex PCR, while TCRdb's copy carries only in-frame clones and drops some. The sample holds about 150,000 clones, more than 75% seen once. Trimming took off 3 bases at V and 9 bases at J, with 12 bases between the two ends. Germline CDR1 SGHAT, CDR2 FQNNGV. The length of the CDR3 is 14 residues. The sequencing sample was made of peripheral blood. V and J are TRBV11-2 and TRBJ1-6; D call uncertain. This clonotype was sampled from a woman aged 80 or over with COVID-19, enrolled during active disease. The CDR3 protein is CASSLAHRSSPLHF. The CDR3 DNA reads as TGTGCCAGCAGCTTGGCACATCGATCTTCACCCCTCCACTTT.